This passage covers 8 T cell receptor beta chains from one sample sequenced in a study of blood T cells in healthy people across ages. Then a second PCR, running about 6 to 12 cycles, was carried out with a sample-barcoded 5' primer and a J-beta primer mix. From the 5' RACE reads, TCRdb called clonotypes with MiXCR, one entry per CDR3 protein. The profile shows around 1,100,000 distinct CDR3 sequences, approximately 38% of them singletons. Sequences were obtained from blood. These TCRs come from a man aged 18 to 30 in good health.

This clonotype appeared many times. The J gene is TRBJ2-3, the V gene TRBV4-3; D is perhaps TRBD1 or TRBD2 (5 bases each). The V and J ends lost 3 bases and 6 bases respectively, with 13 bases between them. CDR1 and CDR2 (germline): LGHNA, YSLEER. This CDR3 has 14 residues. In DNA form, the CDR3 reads TGCGCCAGCAGCCAGGGGACCTCAGGGGATACGCAGTATTTT. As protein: CASSQGTSGDTQYF.

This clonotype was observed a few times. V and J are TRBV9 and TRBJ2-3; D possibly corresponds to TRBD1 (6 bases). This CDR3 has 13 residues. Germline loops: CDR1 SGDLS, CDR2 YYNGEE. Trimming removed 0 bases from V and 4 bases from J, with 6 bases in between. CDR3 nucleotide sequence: TGTGCCAGCAGCGTAGAGGGGGCAGATACGCAGTATTTT. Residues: CASSVEGADTQYF.

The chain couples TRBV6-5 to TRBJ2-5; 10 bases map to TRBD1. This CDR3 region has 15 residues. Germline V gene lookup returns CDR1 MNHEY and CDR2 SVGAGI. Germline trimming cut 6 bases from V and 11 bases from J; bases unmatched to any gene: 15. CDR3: CASSLDRGPAHEQYF. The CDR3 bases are TGTGCCAGCAGCCTCGACAGGGGGCCGGCCCATGAGCAGTACTTC.

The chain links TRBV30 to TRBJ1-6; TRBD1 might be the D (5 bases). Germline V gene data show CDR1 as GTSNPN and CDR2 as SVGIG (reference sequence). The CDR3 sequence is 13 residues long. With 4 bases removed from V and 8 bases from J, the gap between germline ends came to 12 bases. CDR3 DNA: TGTGCCTGGATGGGGGAACGCGATTCACCCCTCCACTTT. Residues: CAWMGERDSPLHF.

The CDR3 DNA sequence: TGTGCCAGCAGCCTTACTAGCGGGGGGCCTCAAGAGACCCAGTACTTC. This gives the protein CASSLTSGGPQETQYF. The J gene is TRBJ2-5, the V gene TRBV3-1; 12 positions agree with TRBD2. The CDR3 runs 16 residues. The junction had 5 bases not matched to a gene; V was cut back by 4 bases and J by 2 bases. Germline V CDR1 and CDR2: LGHDT, YNNKEL (reference sequence).

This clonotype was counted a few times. CDR3 DNA sequence: TGTGCCAGCAGTAGGGCGCGGGGGTGGTATAATTCACCCCTCCACTTT. Translated, it gives CASSRARGWYNSPLHF. V gene TRBV6-5 combines with J gene TRBJ1-6; D is possibly TRBD1 (5 bases). CDR1 and CDR2 from the germline V gene are MNHEY and SVGAGI. The CDR3 is 16 amino acids. The V end lost 5 bases, the J end lost 4 bases, and 15 bases lay between the germline ends.

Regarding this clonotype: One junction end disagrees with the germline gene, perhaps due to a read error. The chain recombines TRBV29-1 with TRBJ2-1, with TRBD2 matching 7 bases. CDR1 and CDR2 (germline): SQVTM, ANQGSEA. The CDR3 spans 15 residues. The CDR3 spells CSVEVGGGRANERYF. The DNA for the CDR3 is TGCAGCGTTGAAGTTGGCGGGGGACGGGCCAATGAGCGGTACTTC.

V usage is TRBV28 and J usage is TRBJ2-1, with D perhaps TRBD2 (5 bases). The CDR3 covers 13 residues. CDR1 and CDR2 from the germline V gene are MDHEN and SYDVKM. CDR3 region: CGSRGIYYNEQFF. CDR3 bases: TGTGGATCACGGGGTATCTACTACAATGAGCAGTTCTTC.